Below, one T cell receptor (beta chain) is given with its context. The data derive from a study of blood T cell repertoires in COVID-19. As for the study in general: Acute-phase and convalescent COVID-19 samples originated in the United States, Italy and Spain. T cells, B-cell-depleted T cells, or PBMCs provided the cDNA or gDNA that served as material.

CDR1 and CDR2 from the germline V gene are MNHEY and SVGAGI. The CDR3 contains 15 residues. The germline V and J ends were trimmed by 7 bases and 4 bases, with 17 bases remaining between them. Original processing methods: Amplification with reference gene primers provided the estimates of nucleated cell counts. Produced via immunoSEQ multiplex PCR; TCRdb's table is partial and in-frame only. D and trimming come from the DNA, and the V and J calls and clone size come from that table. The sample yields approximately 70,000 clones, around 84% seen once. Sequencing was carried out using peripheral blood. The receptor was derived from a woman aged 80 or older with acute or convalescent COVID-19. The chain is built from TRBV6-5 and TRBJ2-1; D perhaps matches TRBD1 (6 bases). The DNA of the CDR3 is TGTGCCAGCACCCGTTCTAGGACAGAATACAATGAGCAGTTCTTC. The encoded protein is CASTRSRTEYNEQFF.